The TCR beta chain described here comes from a study of cytomegalovirus exposure and HLA in healthy donors. The CDR3 is made up of 16 amino acids. Deletions cut 2 bases from V and 4 bases from J, with 12 bases between. In germline, CDR1 is MNHEY, CDR2 SVGAGI. Data came from immunoSEQ multiplex PCR; TCRdb stores just in-frame clones and leaves some out. The sample yields over 200,000 clones, around nine tenths seen once. The sample comprised PBMCs. This rearrangement joins TRBV6-5 to TRBJ2-6; the D is unclear. This receptor was identified in a woman in her late teens or twenties in good health and CMV-seronegative. The CDR3 coding sequence is TGTGCCAGCAGTTACCCGAAGCCCCCCGGGGCCAACGTCCTGACTTTC. This encodes CASSYPKPPGANVLTF.